This T cell receptor beta chain was identified in a study of response to subunit inactivated influenza vaccine. TCRdb independently ran MiXCR on the RT-PCR reads; one entry per CDR3 protein. This repertoire shows over 800,000 distinct CDR3 sequences, 21% found once; its top ten account for more than 8.5%. In germline, CDR1 is LGHNA, CDR2 YSLEER. The CDR3 spans 13 residues. Deletions cut 4 bases from V and 9 bases from J, with 15 bases between. The material sequenced was PBMCs from blood, taken more than 4 days after vaccination. This chain links TRBV4-3 with TRBJ2-5, with D hard to call. The TCR originated in a middle-aged man who received an inactivated influenza vaccine. The CDR3 is CASSRTGGVAQYF. The CDR3, as DNA: TGCGCCAGCAGCCGGACCGGTGGGGTGGCCCAGTACTTC.